Below are 30 T cell receptor beta chains sequenced from a single sample in a study of T-cell reconstitution after alpha-beta-depleted transplantation in children. Preparation of the TCRbeta library used unique molecular identifiers. Each CDR3 protein gets one entry after TCRdb re-called the PCR reads with MiXCR. The sample lists about 210,000 distinct CDR3 sequences; approximately 17% were seen once. This sample comprised PBMCs, mostly from graft donor cells, obtained 360 days after TCRalphabeta/CD19-depleted stem cell transplant. These TCRs come from a male patient aged 2-15 years who had a stem cell transplant for acute lymphoblastic leukemia, so the T cells may come from the graft donor.

The rearrangement uses TRBV6-5 and TRBJ2-7; TRBD1 aligns across 7 bases. Per the germline V gene, CDR1 is MNHEY and CDR2 is SVGAGI. This CDR3 contains 15 residues. V lost 6 bases and J lost 2; bases outside the gene matches: 10. The chain's CDR3 is CASRRKRTGTYEQYF. CDR3 in DNA: TGTGCCAGCAGACGTAAGCGGACAGGTACCTACGAGCAGTACTTC.

The chain uses TRBV7-9 and TRBJ2-5; unclear D gene. The CDR3 extends over 13 amino acids. Germline CDR1 reads SEHNR; CDR2 reads FQNEAQ (reference sequence). V was cut by 5 bases and J by 3 bases, with 10 bases left in between. The chain's CDR3 is CASSLRIEETQYF. The CDR3 region has the DNA TGTGCCAGCAGCCTTAGGATAGAAGAGACCCAGTACTTC.

This clonotype appeared a few times. V is TRBV5-1 and J is TRBJ2-2; 7 positions agree with TRBD1. CDR1 is SGHRS and CDR2 is YFSETQ in the germline V gene. The CDR3 sequence is 14 residues long. The V gene end was trimmed by 4 bases and the J gene end by 6 bases; junction bases not matched to a gene: 6. CDR3 DNA: TGCGCCAGCAGCGTGGAGACAGGGCCCGGGGAGCTGTTTTTT. Translation gives CASSVETGPGELFF. The full variable domain, rest sourced from reference TRBV5-1 and TRBJ2-2, is KAGVTQTPRYLIKTRGQQVTLSCSPISGHRSVSWYQQTPGQGLQFLFEYFSETQRNKGNFPGRFSGRQFSNSRSEMNVSTLELGDSALYLCASSVETGPGELFFGEGSRLTVL.

This rearrangement joins TRBV12-3 or TRBV12-4 to TRBJ1-5; possible D gene TRBD1, 6 bases. V was shortened by 6 bases and J by 6 bases, with 15 bases between the two germline ends. This CDR3 contains 14 residues. The CDR3 sequence: CASSRPRDTQPQHF. The CDR3 nucleotides are TGTGCCAGCAGCCGCCCCAGGGACACTCAGCCCCAGCATTTT.

The genes are TRBV12-3 or TRBV12-4 and TRBJ1-1, with 8 bases identical to TRBD1. The CDR3 is 14 amino acids. V shed 5 bases, J shed 2 bases, and the junction held 4 bases outside the gene matches. The CDR3 protein is CASSNRGVNTEAFF. CDR3 in DNA: TGTGCCAGCAGTAACAGGGGGGTCAACACTGAAGCTTTCTTT.

This clonotype showed up just a few times. The chain uses TRBV19 and TRBJ2-2; TRBD2 matches at 7 bases. This CDR3 region has 14 residues. Germline V gene lookup returns CDR1 LNHDA and CDR2 SQIVND (reference sequence). Trimming removed 5 bases from V and 3 bases from J; junction bases left unmatched: 3. The chain's CDR3 is CASSRREDTGELFF. CDR3 DNA sequence: TGTGCCAGTAGTCGCCGGGAGGACACCGGGGAGCTGTTTTTT.

The genes are TRBV12-5 and TRBJ2-2, with unresolved D. The CDR3 extends over 14 amino acids. The V gene's germline CDR1 is LGHNT and CDR2 FRNRAP. V lost 2 bases and J 7 bases, leaving 11 bases between the germline ends. The CDR3 loop reads CASGLILRIGELFF. The CDR3, as DNA: TGTGCTAGTGGTTTGATCTTGCGTATCGGGGAGCTGTTTTTT.

The chain couples TRBV7-9 to TRBJ2-7, with 12 bases fitting TRBD2. CDR3 length: 16 residues. Germline V lookup: CDR1 SEHNR, CDR2 FQNEAQ (reference sequence). V lost 4 bases and J lost 7; bases outside the gene matches: 11. CDR3 coding DNA: TGTGCCAGCAGCTCGGACTCTAGCGGGAGGGCTAAGGAGCAGTACTTC. Translation: CASSSDSSGRAKEQYF.

The genes are TRBV15 and TRBJ1-1; the match to TRBD1 covers 9 bases. The germline V gene encodes CDR1 LNHNV and CDR2 YYDKDF (reference sequence). The J segment lost 3 bases and the V segment lost 1 base, leaving 0 bases of the junction unmatched. The CDR3 sequence is 14 residues long. DNA for the CDR3: TGTGCCACCAGCAGAGGGGACAGGGACACTGAAGCTTTCTTT. Translation: CATSRGDRDTEAFF.

This clonotype was picked up a small number of times. V gene TRBV28 combines with J gene TRBJ2-7; D may be TRBD2 (6 bases). The germline V gene has CDR1 MDHEN and CDR2 SYDVKM. The CDR3 has 15 residues. Trimming removed 8 bases from V and 3 bases from J, with 20 bases in between. CDR3 in amino acids: CASAETSLGSYEQYF. The CDR3 region has the DNA TGTGCCAGCGCGGAGACTAGTCTCGGGAGCTACGAGCAGTACTTC.

This clonotype was detected many times. The V gene is TRBV29-1, the J gene TRBJ1-3; no clear D. CDR1 is SQVTM and CDR2 is ANQGSEA in the germline V gene. Trimming shortened V by 7 bases and J by 0 bases, and 7 bases separated the two germline ends. This CDR3 contains 12 residues. The DNA for the CDR3 is TGCAGCGCCCGGTCCTCTGGAAACACCATATATTTT. Its translation is CSARSSGNTIYF.

The chain carries TRBV28 and TRBJ1-5, with D perhaps TRBD1 (6 bases). CDR3 size: 16 residues. Germline V lookup: CDR1 MDHEN, CDR2 SYDVKM. Trimming removed 6 bases from V and 2 bases from J, with 17 bases in between. The CDR3 DNA follows: TGTGCCAGCAGAATTTACACAGGGAACGGCAATCAGCCCCAGCATTTT. Amino acid sequence: CASRIYTGNGNQPQHF.

This clonotype was counted only a few times. The gene calls are TRBV11-2 and TRBJ2-3; D is undetermined. Germline V gene lookup returns CDR1 SGHAT and CDR2 FQNNGV. Trimming stripped 5 bases from V and 4 bases from J, with 16 bases between. This CDR3 region has 15 residues. The CDR3 DNA is TGTGCCAGCAGCCGTCGTCGGGTTCCGGCAGATACGCAGTATTTT. Protein sequence: CASSRRRVPADTQYF.

This clonotype was recorded a few times. CDR3 DNA sequence: TGTGCCAGCAGCCCTTCCCCTTCAGAGCAGTACTTC. Protein sequence: CASSPSPSEQYF. The chain combines TRBV4-2 with TRBJ2-7; no definite D call. Trimming shortened V by 4 bases and J by 7 bases, and 11 bases separated the two germline ends. The CDR3 runs 12 residues. The V gene's germline CDR1 is LGHNA and CDR2 YNFKEQ.

The chain joins TRBV6-2 or TRBV6-3 to TRBJ2-5; D is uncertain. The CDR3 has 14 residues. The germline V and J ends were trimmed by 7 bases and 1 base, with 13 bases remaining between them. Germline CDR1 MNHEY, CDR2 SVGEGT. The CDR3 protein is CASILRASQETQYF. CDR3 DNA: TGTGCCAGCATATTACGGGCCAGCCAAGAGACCCAGTACTTC.

This clonotype has only a few counts. This sequence joins TRBV6-2 or TRBV6-3 and TRBJ2-7, with D unclear. Deletions cut 4 bases from V and 3 bases from J, with 13 bases between. CDR1 MNHEY and CDR2 SVGEGT come from the germline V gene. The CDR3 runs 14 residues. The CDR3 region has the DNA TGTGCCAGCAGTTTCAGGCGGCTATTCTACGAGCAGTACTTC. Translated: CASSFRRLFYEQYF.

The table lists this clonotype with many counts. V and J are TRBV29-1 and TRBJ2-3, with D maybe TRBD2 (6 bases). Germline CDR1 and CDR2: SQVTM and ANQGSEA. Trimming stripped 7 bases from V and 0 bases from J, with 14 bases between. CDR3 length: 14 residues. This chain's CDR3 is CSAIGSGSTDTQYF. The CDR3 coding sequence is TGCAGCGCTATCGGGAGCGGGAGCACAGATACGCAGTATTTT.

CDR3 nucleotide sequence: TGTGCCAGCAGCCCCTCGGCGGGGAGGTCCTACAATGAGCAGTTCTTC. Translation: CASSPSAGRSYNEQFF. The chain combines TRBV11-2 with TRBJ2-1; possible D gene TRBD2, 6 bases. Trimming shortened V by 5 bases and J by 1 base, and 15 bases separated the two germline ends. The germline V gene encodes CDR1 SGHAT and CDR2 FQNNGV. This CDR3 has 16 amino acids.

This clonotype was recorded many times. The V gene is TRBV6-2 or TRBV6-3, the J gene TRBJ1-2; no reliable D call. This CDR3 spans 14 amino acids. Trimming removed 2 bases at V and 2 bases at J, with 9 bases between. Germline values: CDR1 MNHEY, CDR2 SVGEGT. CDR3 nucleotides: TGTGCCAGCAGTTACGGGGTACTCAACTATGGCTACACCTTC. Its protein is CASSYGVLNYGYTF.

CDR3 loop: CASSSPWGRAQETQYF. In DNA, the CDR3 is TGTGCCAGCAGCTCCCCTTGGGGTAGGGCTCAAGAGACCCAGTACTTC. This chain links TRBV11-2 with TRBJ2-5; no definite D call. V dropped 4 bases and J dropped 2 bases, with 17 bases sitting between them. The CDR3 covers 16 residues. Germline assignment: CDR1 SGHAT and CDR2 FQNNGV.

This clonotype has more than one count but fewer than ten. The chain recombines TRBV18 with TRBJ1-6; D is perhaps TRBD1 (6 bases). Trimming cost V 3 bases and J 9 bases, with 15 bases left between them. Germline V CDR1 and CDR2: KGHSH, LQKENI. The CDR3 covers 15 residues. CDR3 sequence: CASSPWQGLSSPLHF. As DNA, the CDR3 is TGTGCCAGCTCACCGTGGCAGGGGTTAAGTTCACCCCTCCACTTT.

This clonotype was observed a handful of times. J is TRBJ2-3 and V is TRBV6-1; 8 positions match TRBD1. The CDR3 sequence is 16 residues long. V shed 6 bases and J 2 bases; nucleotides not matched to a gene: 10. Germline values: CDR1 MNHNS, CDR2 SASEGT. CDR3 amino acids: CASSRNRDRITDTQYF. For the CDR3, the DNA is TGTGCCAGCAGCAGGAACCGGGACAGGATCACAGATACGCAGTATTTT.

The gene calls are TRBV12-3 or TRBV12-4 and TRBJ2-7; possibly TRBD2 for D (5 bases). This CDR3 has 13 residues. Trimming removed 3 bases at V and 6 bases at J, with 12 bases between. CDR3 bases: TGTGCCAGCAGTTTTCGGGATTTCGGCGAGCAGTACTTC. This codes for CASSFRDFGEQYF.

The V gene is TRBV19, the J gene TRBJ1-2; D is unresolved. The V and J ends lost 8 bases and 7 bases respectively, with 17 bases between them. CDR1 is LNHDA, CDR2 SQIVND, per germline (reference sequence). There are 13 residues in the CDR3. CDR3 DNA: TGTGCCAGTCGTTCCGACGGAGAGGGTGGCTACACCTTC. Residues: CASRSDGEGGYTF.

Here the CDR3 reads CAWKMVEQYF. The CDR3 region has the DNA TGTGCCTGGAAAATGGTGGAGCAGTACTTC. This chain uses TRBV30 with TRBJ2-7; D uncertain. V dropped 4 bases and J dropped 7 bases, with 8 bases sitting between them. Germline CDR1 GTSNPN, CDR2 SVGIG (reference sequence). The CDR3 extends over 10 amino acids.

This clonotype was detected ten times or more. This chain uses TRBV6-5 with TRBJ2-5, with D hard to call. The V end was cut by 0 bases, the J end by 0 bases, with 8 bases between. Germline assignment: CDR1 MNHEY and CDR2 SVGAGI. This CDR3 has 15 residues. The CDR3 DNA sequence: TGTGCCAGCAGTTACTCGTGGCTGTACCAAGAGACCCAGTACTTC. This codes for CASSYSWLYQETQYF.

This sequence joins TRBV7-8 and TRBJ2-7; D may be TRBD1 or TRBD2 (7 bases each). The CDR3 consists of 15 residues. V was clipped by 1 base and J by 3 bases, with 13 bases between them. Per germline, CDR1 SGHVS and CDR2 FQNEAQ. For the CDR3, the DNA is TGTGCCAGCAGCTTAGGGCAGGGGGACTACTACGAGCAGTACTTC. As protein: CASSLGQGDYYEQYF.

The chain employs TRBV24-1 and TRBJ2-2, with 9 bases aligning to TRBD1. With V trimmed by 1 base and J by 3 bases, 5 bases remained unmatched. Germline V gene lookup returns CDR1 KGHDR and CDR2 SFDVKD. The CDR3 runs 17 residues. The CDR3 region has the DNA TGTGCCACCAGTGATTTCGGACAGGGGCCCTACACCGGGGAGCTGTTTTTT. Protein sequence: CATSDFGQGPYTGELFF.

This clonotype was observed a few times. The rearrangement joins TRBV30 to TRBJ2-2, with TRBD2 matching 7 bases. J gave up 7 bases and V 3 bases, and 17 bases lay outside the gene matches. The CDR3 has 17 amino acids. The V gene's germline CDR1 is GTSNPN and CDR2 SVGIG (reference sequence). The CDR3, as DNA: TGTGCCTGGAGCCTGAGAGCGGGGCCAGCAGGGAGCGGGGAGCTGTTTTTT. Translation: CAWSLRAGPAGSGELFF.

This rearrangement joins TRBV29-1 to TRBJ1-1, with a tentative D call TRBD1 (6 bases). The CDR3 loop spans 16 amino acids. Trimming pared 2 bases from V and 4 bases from J, leaving 20 bases between. The germline V gene has CDR1 SQVTM and CDR2 ANQGSEA. In DNA form, the CDR3 reads TGCAGCGTTGAATACCTCACGACAGGAGAAGGCACTGAAGCTTTCTTT. This sequence encodes CSVEYLTTGEGTEAFF.